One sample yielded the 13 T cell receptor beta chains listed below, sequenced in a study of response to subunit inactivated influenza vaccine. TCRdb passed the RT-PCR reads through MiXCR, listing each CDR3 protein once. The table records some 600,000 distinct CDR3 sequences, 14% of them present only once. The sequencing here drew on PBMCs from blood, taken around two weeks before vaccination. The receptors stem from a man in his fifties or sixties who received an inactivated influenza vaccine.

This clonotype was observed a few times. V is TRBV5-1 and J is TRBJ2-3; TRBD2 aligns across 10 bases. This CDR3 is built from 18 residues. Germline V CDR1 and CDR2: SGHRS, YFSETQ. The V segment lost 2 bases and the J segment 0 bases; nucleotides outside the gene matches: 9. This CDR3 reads CASSLGSGGTPSTDTQYF. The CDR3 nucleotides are TGCGCCAGCAGCTTAGGTAGCGGGGGGACCCCGAGCACAGATACGCAGTATTTT.

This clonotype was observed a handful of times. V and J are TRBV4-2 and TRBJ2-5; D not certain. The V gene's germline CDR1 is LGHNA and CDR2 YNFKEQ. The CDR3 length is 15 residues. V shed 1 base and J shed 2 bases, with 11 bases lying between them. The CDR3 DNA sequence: TGTGCCAGCAGCCAAGGAGCAGGCAAGCAAGAGACCCAGTACTTC. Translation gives CASSQGAGKQETQYF.

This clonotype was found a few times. The CDR3 coding sequence is TGTGCCAGCAGAGCCGGACATAAGGAGACCCAGTACTTC. Protein sequence: CASRAGHKETQYF. The chain has TRBV28 and TRBJ2-5, with D tentatively TRBD1 (5 bases). The CDR3 is made up of 13 amino acids. In germline, CDR1 is MDHEN, CDR2 SYDVKM. Trimming cost V 6 bases and J 5 bases, with 13 bases left between them.

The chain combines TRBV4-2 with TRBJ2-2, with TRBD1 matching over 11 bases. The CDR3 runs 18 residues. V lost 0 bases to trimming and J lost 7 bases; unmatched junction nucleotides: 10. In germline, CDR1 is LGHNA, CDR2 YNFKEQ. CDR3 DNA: TGTGCCAGCAGCCAAGATGGGGCGGGACAGGGGGGAGTCGGGGAGCTGTTTTTT. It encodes CASSQDGAGQGGVGELFF.

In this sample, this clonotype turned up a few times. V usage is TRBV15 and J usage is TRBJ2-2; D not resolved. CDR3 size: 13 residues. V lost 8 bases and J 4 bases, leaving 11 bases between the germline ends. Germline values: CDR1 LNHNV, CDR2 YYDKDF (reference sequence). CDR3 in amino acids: CATGIPGTGELFF. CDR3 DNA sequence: TGTGCCACCGGGATCCCGGGCACCGGGGAGCTGTTTTTT.

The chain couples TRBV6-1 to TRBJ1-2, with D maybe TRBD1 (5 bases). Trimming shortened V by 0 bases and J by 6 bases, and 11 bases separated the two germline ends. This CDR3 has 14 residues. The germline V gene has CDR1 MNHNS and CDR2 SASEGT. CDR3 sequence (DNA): TGTGCCAGCAGTGAAGCTGGGGGAATCCATGGCTACACCTTC. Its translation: CASSEAGGIHGYTF.

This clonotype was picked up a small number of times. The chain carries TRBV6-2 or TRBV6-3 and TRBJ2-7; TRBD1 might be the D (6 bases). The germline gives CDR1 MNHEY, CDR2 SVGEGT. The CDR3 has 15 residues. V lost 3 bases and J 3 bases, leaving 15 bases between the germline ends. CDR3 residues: CASSYYGTPNYEQYF. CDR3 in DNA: TGTGCCAGCAGTTATTACGGGACACCAAACTACGAGCAGTACTTC.

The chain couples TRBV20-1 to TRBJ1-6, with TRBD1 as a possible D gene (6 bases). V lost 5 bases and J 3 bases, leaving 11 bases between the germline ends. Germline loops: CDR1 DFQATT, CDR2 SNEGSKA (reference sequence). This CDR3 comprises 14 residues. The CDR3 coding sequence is TGCAGTGCTGCCCGGGACAACTATAATTCACCCCTCCACTTT. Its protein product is CSAARDNYNSPLHF.

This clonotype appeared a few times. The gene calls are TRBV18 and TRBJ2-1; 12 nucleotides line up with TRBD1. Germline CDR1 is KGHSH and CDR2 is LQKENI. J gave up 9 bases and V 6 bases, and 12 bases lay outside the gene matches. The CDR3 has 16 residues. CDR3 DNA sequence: TGTGCCAGCTCTCCTCGATTAGGGACAGGGGGCAGTGAGCAGTTCTTC. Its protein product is CASSPRLGTGGSEQFF. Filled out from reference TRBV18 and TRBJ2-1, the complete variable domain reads NAGVMQNPRHLVRRRGQEARLRCSPMKGHSHVYWYRQLPEEGLKFMVYLQKENIIDESGMPKERFSAEFPKEGPSILRIQQVVRGDSAAYFCASSPRLGTGGSEQFFGPGTRLTVL.

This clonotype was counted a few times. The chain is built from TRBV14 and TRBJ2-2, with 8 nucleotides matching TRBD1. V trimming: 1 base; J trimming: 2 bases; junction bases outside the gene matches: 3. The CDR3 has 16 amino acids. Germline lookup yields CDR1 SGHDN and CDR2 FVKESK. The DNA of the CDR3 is TGTGCCAGCAGCCAAGGACAGGGGAAAAACACCGGGGAGCTGTTTTTT. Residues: CASSQGQGKNTGELFF.

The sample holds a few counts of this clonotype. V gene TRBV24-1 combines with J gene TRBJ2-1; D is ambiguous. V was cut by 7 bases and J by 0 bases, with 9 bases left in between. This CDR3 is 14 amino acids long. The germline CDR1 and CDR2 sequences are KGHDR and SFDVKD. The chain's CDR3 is CATRDSSSYNEQFF. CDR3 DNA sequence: TGTGCCACCAGAGACTCGAGCTCCTACAATGAGCAGTTCTTC.

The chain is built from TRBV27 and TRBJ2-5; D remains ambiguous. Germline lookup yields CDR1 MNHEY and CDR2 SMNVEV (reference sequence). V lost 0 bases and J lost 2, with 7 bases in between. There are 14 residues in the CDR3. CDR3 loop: CASSLSRNQETQYF. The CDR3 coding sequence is TGTGCCAGCAGTTTATCAAGAAATCAAGAGACCCAGTACTTC.

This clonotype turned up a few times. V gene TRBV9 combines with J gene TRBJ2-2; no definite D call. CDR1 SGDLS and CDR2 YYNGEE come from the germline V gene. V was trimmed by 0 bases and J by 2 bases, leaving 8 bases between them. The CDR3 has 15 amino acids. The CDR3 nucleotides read TGTGCCAGCAGCGTAGTCTACGAAAACACCGGGGAGCTGTTTTTT. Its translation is CASSVVYENTGELFF. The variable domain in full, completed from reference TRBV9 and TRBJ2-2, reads DSGVTQTPKHLITATGQRVTLRCSPRSGDLSVYWYQQSLDQGLQFLIQYYNGEERAKGNILERFSAQQFPDLHSELNLSSLELGDSALYFCASSVVYENTGELFFGEGSRLTVL.